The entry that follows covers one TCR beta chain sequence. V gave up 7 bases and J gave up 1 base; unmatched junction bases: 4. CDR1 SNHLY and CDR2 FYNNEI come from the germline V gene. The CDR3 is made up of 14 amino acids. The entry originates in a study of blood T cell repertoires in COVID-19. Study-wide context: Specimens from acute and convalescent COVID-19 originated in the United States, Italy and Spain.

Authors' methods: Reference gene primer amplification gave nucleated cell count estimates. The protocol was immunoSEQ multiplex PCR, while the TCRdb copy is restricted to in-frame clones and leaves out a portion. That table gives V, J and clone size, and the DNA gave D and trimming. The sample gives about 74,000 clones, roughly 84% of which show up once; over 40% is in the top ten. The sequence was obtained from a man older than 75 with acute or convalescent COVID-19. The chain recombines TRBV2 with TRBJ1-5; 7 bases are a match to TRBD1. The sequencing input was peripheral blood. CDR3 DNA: TGTGCCAGCACCTCGGGACAGAGCAATCAGCCCCAGCATTTT. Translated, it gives CASTSGQSNQPQHF.